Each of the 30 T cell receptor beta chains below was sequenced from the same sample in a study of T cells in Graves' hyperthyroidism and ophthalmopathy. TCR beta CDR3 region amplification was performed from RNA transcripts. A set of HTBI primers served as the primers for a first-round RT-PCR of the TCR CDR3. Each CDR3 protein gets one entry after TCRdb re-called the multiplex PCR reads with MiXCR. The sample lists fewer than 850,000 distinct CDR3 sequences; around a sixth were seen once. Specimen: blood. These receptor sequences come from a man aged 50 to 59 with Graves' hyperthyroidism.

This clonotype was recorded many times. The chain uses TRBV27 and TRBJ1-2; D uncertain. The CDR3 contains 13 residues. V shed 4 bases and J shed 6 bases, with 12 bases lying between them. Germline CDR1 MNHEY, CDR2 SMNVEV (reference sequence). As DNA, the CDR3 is TGTGCCAGCAGTTCCAGGCGCGCGGATGGCTACACCTTC. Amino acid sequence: CASSSRRADGYTF.

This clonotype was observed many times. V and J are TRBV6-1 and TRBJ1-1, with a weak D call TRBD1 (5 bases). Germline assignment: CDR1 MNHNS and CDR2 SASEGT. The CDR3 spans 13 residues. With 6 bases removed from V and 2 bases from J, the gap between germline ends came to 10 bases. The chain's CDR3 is CASSRQFNTEAFF. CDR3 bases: TGTGCCAGCAGCAGACAGTTTAACACTGAAGCTTTCTTT.

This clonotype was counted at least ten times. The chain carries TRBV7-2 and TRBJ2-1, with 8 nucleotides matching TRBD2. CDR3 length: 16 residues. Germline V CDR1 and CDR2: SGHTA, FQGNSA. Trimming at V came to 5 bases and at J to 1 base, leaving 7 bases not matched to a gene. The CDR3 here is CASSLLSGKSYNEQFF. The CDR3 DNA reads TGTGCCAGCAGCCTACTTAGCGGGAAATCCTACAATGAGCAGTTCTTC.

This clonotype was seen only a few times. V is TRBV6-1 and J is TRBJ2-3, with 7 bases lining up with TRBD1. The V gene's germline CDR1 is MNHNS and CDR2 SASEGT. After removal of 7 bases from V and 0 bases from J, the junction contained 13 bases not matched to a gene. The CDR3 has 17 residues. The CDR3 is CASTERRGRLSTDTQYF. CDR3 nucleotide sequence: TGTGCCAGCACCGAAAGAAGGGGGCGGCTAAGCACAGATACGCAGTATTTT.

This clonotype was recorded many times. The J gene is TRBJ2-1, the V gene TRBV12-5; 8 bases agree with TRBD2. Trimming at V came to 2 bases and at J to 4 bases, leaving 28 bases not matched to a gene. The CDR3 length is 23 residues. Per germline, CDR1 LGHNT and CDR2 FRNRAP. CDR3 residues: CASGLRTPLLAEREPLTYNEQFF. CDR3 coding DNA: TGTGCTAGTGGTTTGAGAACCCCCCTGCTAGCGGAGCGGGAGCCCCTTACTTACAATGAGCAGTTCTTC.

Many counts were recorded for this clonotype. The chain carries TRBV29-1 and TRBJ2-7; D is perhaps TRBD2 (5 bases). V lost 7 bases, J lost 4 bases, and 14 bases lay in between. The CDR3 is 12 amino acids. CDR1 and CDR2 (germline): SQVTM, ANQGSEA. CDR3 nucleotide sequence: TGCAGCGCCTCCCGGGATTATTACGAGCAGTACTTC. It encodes CSASRDYYEQYF.

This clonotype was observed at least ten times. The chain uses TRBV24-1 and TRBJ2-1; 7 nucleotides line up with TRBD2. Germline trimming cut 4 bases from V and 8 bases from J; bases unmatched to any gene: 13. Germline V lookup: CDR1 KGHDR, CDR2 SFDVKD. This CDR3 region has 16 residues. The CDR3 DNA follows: TGTGCCACCAGTGACCCTAGCGGAGGCGTACACCATGAGCAGTTCTTC. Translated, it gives CATSDPSGGVHHEQFF.

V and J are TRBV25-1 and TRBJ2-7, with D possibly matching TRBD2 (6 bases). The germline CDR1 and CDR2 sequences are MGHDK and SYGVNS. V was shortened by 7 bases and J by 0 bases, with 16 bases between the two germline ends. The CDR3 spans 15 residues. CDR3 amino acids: CASTGWGENSYEQYF. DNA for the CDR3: TGTGCCAGCACAGGGTGGGGGGAAAACTCCTACGAGCAGTACTTC.

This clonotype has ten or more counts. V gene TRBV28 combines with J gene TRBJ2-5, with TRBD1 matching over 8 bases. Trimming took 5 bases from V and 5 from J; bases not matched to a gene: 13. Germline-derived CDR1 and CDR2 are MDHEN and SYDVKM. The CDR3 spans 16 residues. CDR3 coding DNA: TGTGCCAGCAGTACACTTCCAGGGGGCTTATCGGAGACCCAGTACTTC. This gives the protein CASSTLPGGLSETQYF.

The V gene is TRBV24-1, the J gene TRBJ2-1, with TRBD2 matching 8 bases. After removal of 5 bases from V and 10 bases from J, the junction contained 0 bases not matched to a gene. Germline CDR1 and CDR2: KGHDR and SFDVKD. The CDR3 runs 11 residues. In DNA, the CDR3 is TGTGCCACCAGTGGACTAGCGGAGCAGTTCTTC. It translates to CATSGLAEQFF.

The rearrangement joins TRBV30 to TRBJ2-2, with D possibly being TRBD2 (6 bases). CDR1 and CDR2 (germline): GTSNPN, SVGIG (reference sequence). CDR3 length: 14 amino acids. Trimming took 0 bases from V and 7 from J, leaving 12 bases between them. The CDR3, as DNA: TGTGCCTGGAGTGTAGGTGGGGGGATCGGGGAGCTGTTTTTT. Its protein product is CAWSVGGGIGELFF. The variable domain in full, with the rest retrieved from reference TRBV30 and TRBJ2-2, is SQTIHQWPATLVQPVGSPLSLECTVEGTSNPNLYWYRQAAGRGLQLLFYSVGIGQISSEVPQNLSASRPQDRQFILSSKKLLLSDSGFYLCAWSVGGGIGELFFGEGSRLTVL.

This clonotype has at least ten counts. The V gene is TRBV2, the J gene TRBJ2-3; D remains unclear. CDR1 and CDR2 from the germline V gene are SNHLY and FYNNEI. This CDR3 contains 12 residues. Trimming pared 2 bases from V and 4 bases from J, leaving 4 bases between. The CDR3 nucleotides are TGTGCCAGCAGTGAAAAGTCAGATACGCAGTATTTT. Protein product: CASSEKSDTQYF.

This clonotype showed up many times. DNA for the CDR3: TGTGCCAGCACCCCGGACCCCTTCTATGGCTACACCTTC. This encodes CASTPDPFYGYTF. This chain links TRBV12-3 or TRBV12-4 with TRBJ1-2; D is unclear. The CDR3 covers 13 residues. V gave up 7 bases and J gave up 4 bases, with 13 bases separating them.

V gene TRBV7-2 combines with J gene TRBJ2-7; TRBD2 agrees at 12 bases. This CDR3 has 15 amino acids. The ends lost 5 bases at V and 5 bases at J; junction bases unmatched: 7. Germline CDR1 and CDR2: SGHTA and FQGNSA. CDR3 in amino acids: CASSTRTSGKDEQYF. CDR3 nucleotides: TGTGCCAGCAGCACACGGACTAGCGGGAAAGACGAGCAGTACTTC.

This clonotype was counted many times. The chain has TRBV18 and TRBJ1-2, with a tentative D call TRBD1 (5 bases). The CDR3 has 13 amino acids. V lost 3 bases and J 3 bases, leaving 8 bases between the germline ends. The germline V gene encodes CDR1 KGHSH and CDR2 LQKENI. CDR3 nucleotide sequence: TGTGCCAGCTCACCGGAGGGACACTATGGCTACACCTTC. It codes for CASSPEGHYGYTF.

CDR3 in DNA: TGCGCCAGCAGCCAGGGACAGTTCTACGAGCAGTACTTC. Translation gives CASSQGQFYEQYF. The V call is TRBV4-1, the J call TRBJ2-7; 7 bases map to TRBD1. The J segment lost 3 bases and the V segment lost 3 bases, leaving 2 bases of the junction unmatched. CDR1 is MGHRA and CDR2 is YSYEKL in the germline V gene. This CDR3 has 13 amino acids.

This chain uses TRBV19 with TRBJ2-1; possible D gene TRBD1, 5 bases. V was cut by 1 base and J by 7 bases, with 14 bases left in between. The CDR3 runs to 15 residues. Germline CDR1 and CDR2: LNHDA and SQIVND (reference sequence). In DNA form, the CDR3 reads TGTGCCAGTAGTATAGTAGGGGTTTATAGGAATGAGCAGTTCTTC. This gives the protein CASSIVGVYRNEQFF.

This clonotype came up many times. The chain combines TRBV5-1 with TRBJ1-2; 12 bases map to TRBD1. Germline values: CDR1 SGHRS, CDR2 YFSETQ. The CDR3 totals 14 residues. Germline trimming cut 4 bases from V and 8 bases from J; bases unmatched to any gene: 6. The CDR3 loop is CASSRDRGPEGYTF. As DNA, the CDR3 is TGCGCCAGCAGCCGGGACAGGGGGCCGGAAGGCTACACCTTC.

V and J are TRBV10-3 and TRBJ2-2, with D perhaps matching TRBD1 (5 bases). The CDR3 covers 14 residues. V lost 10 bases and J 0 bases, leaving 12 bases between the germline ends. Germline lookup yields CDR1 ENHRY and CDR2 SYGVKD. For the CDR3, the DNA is TGTGCCACAAGGACAACTTCGAACACCGGGGAGCTGTTTTTT. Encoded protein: CATRTTSNTGELFF.

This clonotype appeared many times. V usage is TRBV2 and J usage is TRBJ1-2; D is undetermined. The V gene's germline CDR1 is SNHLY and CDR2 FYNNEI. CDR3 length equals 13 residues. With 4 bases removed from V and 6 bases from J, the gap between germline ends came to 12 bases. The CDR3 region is CASSVVKNHGYTF. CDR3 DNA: TGTGCCAGCAGTGTAGTAAAAAATCATGGCTACACCTTC.

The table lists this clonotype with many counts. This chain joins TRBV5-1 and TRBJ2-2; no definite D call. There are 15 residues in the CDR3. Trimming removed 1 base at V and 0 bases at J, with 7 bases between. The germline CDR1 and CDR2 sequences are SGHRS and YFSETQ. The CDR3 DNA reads TGCGCCAGCAGCTTGATAGGGACGAACACCGGGGAGCTGTTTTTT. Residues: CASSLIGTNTGELFF.

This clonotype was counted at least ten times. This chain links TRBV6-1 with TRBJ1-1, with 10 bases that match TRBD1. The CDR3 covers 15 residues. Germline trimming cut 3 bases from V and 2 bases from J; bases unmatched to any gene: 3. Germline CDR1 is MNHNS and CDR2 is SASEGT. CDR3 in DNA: TGTGCCAGCAGTGATTGGACAGGGGGAAACACTGAAGCTTTCTTT. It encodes CASSDWTGGNTEAFF.

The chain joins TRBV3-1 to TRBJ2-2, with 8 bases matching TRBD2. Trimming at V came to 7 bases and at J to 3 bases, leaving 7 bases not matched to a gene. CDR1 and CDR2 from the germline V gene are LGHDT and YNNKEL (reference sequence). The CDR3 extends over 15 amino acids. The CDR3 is CASKVAGIDTGELFF. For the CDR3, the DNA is TGTGCCAGCAAAGTAGCGGGAATCGACACCGGGGAGCTGTTTTTT.

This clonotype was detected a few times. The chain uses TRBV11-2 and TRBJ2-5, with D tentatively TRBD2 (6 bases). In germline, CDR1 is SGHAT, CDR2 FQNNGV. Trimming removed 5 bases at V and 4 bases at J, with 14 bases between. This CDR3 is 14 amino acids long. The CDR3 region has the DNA TGTGCCAGCAGCACGAGAGCGGGCTCAGAGACCCAGTACTTC. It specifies CASSTRAGSETQYF.

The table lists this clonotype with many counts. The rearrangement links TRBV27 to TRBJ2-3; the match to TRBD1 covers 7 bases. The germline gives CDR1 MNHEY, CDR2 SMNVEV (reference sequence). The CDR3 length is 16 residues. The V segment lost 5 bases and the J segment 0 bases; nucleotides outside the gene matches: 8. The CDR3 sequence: CASSLGTEISTDTQYF. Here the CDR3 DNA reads TGTGCCAGCAGTCTTGGGACAGAAATTAGCACAGATACGCAGTATTTT.

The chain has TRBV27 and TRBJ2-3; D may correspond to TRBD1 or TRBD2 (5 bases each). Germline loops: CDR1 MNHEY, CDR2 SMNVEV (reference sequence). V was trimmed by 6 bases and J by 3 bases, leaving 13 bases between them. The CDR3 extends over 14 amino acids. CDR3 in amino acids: CASSPTGTTDTQYF. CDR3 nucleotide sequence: TGTGCCAGCAGCCCTACCGGGACGACAGATACGCAGTATTTT.

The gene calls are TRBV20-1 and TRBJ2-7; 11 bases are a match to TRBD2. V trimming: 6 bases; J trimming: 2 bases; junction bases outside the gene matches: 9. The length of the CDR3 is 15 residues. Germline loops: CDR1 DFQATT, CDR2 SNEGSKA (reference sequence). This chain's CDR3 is CSASPASGRTYEQYF. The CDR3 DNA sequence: TGCAGTGCGTCCCCGGCTAGCGGGAGGACCTACGAGCAGTACTTC.

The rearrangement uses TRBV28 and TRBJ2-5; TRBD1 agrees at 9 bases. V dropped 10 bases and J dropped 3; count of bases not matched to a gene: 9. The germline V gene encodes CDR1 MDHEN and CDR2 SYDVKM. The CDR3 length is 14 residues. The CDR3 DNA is TGTGCCACCAACCGGGACAGGGTTAAAGAGACCCAGTACTTC. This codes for CATNRDRVKETQYF.

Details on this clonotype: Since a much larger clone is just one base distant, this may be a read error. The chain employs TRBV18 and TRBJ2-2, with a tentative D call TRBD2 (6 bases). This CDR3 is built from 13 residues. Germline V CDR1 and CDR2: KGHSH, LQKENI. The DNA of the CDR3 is TGTGCCAGCTCACTCACAGCAACCGGGGGGCTGTTTTTT. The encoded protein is CASSLTATGGLFF.

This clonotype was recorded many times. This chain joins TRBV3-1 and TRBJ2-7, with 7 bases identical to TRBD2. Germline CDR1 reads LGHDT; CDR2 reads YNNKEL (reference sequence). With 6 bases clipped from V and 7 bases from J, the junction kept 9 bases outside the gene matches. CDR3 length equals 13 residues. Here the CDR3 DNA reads TGTGCCAGCAGACTCGCGGGAGCTCGAGAGCAGTACTTC. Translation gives CASRLAGAREQYF.